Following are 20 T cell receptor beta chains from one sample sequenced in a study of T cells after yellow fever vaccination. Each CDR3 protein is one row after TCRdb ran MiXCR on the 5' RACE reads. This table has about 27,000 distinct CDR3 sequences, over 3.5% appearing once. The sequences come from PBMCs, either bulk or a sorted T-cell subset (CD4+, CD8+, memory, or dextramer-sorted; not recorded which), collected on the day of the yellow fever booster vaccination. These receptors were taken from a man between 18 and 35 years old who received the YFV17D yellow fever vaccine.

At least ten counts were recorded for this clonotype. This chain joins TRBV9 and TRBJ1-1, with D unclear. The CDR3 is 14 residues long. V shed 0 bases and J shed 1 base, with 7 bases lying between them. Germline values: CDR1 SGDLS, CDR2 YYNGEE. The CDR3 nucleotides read TGTGCCAGCAGCGTAGCAGGAGAGAACACTGAAGCTTTCTTT. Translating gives CASSVAGENTEAFF.

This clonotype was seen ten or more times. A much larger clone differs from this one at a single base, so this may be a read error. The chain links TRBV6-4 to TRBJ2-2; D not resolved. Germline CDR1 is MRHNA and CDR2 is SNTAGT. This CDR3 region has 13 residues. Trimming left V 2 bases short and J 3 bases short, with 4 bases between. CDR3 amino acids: CASSDGDTGELFF. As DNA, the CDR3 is TGTGCCAGCAGTGACGGGGACACCGGGGAGCTGTTTTTT.

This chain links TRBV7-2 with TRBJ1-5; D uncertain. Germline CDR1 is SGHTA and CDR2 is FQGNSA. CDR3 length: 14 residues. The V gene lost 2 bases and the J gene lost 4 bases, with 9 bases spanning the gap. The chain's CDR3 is CASSLMGFNQPQHF. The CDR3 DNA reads TGTGCCAGCAGCTTAATGGGGTTTAATCAGCCCCAGCATTTT.

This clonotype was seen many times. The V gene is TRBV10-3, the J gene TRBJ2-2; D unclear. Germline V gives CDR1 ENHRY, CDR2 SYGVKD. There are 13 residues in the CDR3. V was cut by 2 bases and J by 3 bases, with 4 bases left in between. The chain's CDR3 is CAISERDTGELFF. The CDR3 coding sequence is TGTGCCATCAGTGAGAGAGACACCGGGGAGCTGTTTTTT.

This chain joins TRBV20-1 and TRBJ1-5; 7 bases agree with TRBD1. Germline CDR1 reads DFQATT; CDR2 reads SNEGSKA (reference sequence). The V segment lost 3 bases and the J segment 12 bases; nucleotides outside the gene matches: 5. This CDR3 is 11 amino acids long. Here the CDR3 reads CSARATGDQHF. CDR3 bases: TGCAGTGCTAGGGCAACAGGGGACCAGCATTTT.

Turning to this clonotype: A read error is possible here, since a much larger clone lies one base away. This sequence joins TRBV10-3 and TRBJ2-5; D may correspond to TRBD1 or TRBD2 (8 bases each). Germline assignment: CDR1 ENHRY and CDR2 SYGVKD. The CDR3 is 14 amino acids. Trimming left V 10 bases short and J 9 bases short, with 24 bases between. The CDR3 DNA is TGTGCCACCGCCGCGGGACAGGCGCGGGAGGCCCAGTACTTC. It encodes CATAAGQAREAQYF.

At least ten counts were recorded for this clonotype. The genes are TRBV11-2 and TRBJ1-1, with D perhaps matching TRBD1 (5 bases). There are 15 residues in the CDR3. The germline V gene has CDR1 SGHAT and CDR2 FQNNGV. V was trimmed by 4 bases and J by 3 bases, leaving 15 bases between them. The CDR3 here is CASSSGETVYTEAFF. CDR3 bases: TGTGCCAGCAGCTCGGGGGAGACGGTCTACACTGAAGCTTTCTTT. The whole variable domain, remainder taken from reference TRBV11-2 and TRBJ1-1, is EAGVAQSPRYKIIEKRQSVAFWCNPISGHATLYWYQQILGQGPKLLIQFQNNGVVDDSQLPKDRFSAERLKGVDSTLKIQPAKLEDSAVYLCASSSGETVYTEAFFGQGTRLTVV.

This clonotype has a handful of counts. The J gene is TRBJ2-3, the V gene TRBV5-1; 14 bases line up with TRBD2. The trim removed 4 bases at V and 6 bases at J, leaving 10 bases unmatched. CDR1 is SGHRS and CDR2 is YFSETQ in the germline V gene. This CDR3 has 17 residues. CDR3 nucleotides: TGCGCCAGCAGCCCTGGGACTAGCGGGGGACCCAGCGATACGCAGTATTTT. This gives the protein CASSPGTSGGPSDTQYF.

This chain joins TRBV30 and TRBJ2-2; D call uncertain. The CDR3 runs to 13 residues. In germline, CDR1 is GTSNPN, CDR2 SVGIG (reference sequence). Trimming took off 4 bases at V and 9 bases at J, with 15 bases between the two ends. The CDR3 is CAWMTLQARELFF. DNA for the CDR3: TGTGCCTGGATGACTCTGCAAGCCCGGGAGCTGTTTTTT.

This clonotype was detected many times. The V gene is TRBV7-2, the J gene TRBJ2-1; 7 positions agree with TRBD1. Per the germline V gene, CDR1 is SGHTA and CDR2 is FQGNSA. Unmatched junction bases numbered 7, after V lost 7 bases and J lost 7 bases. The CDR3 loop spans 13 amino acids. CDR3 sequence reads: CASTVDRQNEQFF. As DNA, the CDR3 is TGTGCCAGCACCGTGGACAGGCAGAATGAGCAGTTCTTC.

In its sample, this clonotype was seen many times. Written as DNA, the CDR3 is TGTGCCATTAGTTTTTATAGGACAGATACGCAGTATTTT. This gives the protein CAISFYRTDTQYF. The chain recombines TRBV10-3 with TRBJ2-3; no definite D call. The CDR3 runs to 13 residues. V shed 9 bases and J shed 3 bases, with 13 bases lying between them. Germline lookup yields CDR1 ENHRY and CDR2 SYGVKD.

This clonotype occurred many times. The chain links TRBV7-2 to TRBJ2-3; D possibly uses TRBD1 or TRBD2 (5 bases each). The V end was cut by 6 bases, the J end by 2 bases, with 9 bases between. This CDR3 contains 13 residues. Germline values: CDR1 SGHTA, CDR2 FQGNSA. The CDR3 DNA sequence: TGTGCCAGCAGTCGGGACCTCACAGATACGCAGTATTTT. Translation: CASSRDLTDTQYF. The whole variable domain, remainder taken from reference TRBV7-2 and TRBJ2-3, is GAGVSQSPSNKVTEKGKDVELRCDPISGHTALYWYRQSLGQGLEFLIYFQGNSAPDKSGLPSDRFSAERTGGSVSTLTIQRTQQEDSAVYLCASSRDLTDTQYFGPGTRLTVL.

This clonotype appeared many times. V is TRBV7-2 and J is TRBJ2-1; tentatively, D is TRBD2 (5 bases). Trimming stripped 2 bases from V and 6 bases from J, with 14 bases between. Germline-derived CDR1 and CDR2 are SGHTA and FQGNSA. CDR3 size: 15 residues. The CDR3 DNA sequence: TGTGCCAGCAGCTTACAACGGGGTATGGGCAATGAGCAGTTCTTC. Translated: CASSLQRGMGNEQFF.

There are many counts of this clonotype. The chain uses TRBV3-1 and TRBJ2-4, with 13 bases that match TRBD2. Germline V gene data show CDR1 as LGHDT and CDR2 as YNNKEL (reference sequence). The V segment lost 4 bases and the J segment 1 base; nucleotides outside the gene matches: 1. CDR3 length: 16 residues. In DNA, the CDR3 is TGTGCCAGCAGCCCGACTAGCGGGGGGGCCAAAAACATTCAGTACTTC. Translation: CASSPTSGGAKNIQYF.

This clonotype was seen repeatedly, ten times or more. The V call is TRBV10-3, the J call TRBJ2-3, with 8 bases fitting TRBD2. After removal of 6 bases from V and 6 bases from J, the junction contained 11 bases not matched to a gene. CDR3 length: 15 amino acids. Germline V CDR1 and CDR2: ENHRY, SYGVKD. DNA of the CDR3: TGTGCCATCAGGGACGGTGGAGCGGGAGCGGATACGCAGTATTTT. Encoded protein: CAIRDGGAGADTQYF.

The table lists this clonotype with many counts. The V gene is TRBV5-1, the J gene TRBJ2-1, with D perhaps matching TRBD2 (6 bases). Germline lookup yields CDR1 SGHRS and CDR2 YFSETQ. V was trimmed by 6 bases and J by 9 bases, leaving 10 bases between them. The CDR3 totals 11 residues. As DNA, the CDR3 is TGCGCCAGCAAAGGGGAGGCTGAGCAGTTCTTC. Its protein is CASKGEAEQFF.

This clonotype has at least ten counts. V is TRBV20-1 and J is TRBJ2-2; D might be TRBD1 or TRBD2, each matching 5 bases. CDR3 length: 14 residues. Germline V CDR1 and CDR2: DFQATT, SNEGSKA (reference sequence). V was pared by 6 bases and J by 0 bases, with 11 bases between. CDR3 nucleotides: TGCAGTGCATCGGGGCAGGCGAACACCGGGGAGCTGTTTTTT. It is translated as CSASGQANTGELFF.

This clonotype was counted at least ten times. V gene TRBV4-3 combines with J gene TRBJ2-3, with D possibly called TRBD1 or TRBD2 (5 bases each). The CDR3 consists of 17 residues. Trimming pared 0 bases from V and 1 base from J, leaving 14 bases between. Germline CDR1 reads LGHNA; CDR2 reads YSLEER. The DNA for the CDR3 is TGCGCCAGCAGCCAAGATTGGGACGGCGGAGGCACAGATACGCAGTATTTT. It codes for CASSQDWDGGGTDTQYF.

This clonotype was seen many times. CDR3 sequence (DNA): TGTGCCAGCAGTACCCACACTAGCGGGGCGTACCAAGAGACCCAGTACTTC. Its translation is CASSTHTSGAYQETQYF. This rearrangement joins TRBV6-5 to TRBJ2-5; 10 bases line up with TRBD2. The CDR3 has 17 residues. Germline CDR1 MNHEY, CDR2 SVGAGI. The junction had 9 bases not matched to a gene; V was cut back by 5 bases and J by 0 bases.

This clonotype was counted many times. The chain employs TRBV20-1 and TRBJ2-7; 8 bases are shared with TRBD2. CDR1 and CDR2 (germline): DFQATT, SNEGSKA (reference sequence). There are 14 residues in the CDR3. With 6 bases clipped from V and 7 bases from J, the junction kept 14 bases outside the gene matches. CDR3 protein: CSAPRGTSASEQYV. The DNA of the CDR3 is TGCAGTGCCCCCCGAGGGACTAGTGCGAGTGAGCAGTACGTC.